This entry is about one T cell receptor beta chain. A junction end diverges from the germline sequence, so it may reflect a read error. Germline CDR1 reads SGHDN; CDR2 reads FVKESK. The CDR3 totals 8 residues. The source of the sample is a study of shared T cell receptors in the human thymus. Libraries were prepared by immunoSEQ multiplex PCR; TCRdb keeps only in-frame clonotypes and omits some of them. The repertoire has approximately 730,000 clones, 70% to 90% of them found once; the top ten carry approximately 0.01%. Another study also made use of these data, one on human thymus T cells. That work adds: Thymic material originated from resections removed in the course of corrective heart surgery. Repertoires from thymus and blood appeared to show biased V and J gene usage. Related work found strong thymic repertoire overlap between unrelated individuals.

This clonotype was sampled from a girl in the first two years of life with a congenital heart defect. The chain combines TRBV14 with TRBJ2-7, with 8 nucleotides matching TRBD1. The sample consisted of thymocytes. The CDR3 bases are TGTGCCAGGAAACAGGGGGACTTC. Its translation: CARKQGDF.